What follows is one T cell receptor (beta chain) and its context. Using immunoSEQ multiplex PCR, the repertoire was profiled, and TCRdb retains in-frame clones only, with some absent. This sample has fewer than 200,000 clones; approximately 87% occur once, and the top ten carry 4.4%. Germline V gene lookup returns CDR1 GTSNPN and CDR2 SVGIG (reference sequence). V was clipped by 1 base and J by 5 bases; unmatched bases: 8. The length of the CDR3 is 15 residues. These data originate in a study of blood T cell repertoires in COVID-19. The clonotype was recovered from a woman aged 45-60 years who had recovered from COVID-19. The sequencing sample was made of PBMCs or T cells enriched from blood (not recorded which). This rearrangement joins TRBV30 to TRBJ1-1, with TRBD1 identical over 9 bases. The CDR3 spells CAWSEGRQGGTEAFF. The CDR3 DNA follows: TGTGCCTGGAGTGAGGGGCGACAGGGGGGTACTGAAGCTTTCTTT.